This T cell receptor beta chain is drawn from a study of T cell changes during pregnancy in multiple sclerosis. Generated by immunoSEQ multiplex PCR, the TCRdb table keeps only in-frame clones and is missing some. This sample has over 80,000 clones, with approximately 90% found just once. The CDR3 loop spans 16 amino acids. J lost 4 bases, V lost 0 bases, and 4 bases had no gene match. Germline V CDR1 and CDR2: SGHRS, YFSETQ. This sequence was found in a female donor in good health, enrolled as a control in a pregnancy study. The chain links TRBV5-1 to TRBJ1-4; 9 bases match TRBD1. The input for sequencing was peripheral blood, taken in the second trimester of pregnancy. In DNA, the CDR3 is TGCGCCAGCAGCTTGGTGGGGACAGGGCATAATGAAAAACTGTTTTTT. As protein: CASSLVGTGHNEKLFF.